This entry lists 31 T cell receptor beta chains sequenced from one sample in a study of technical replicates of blood from a handful of donors. Some clones are missing from TCRdb's copy, which holds only in-frame ones; the method was immunoSEQ multiplex PCR. The sample shows more than 90,000 clones, 90% to 97% of them seen only once. Sequencing was performed on T cells isolated from PBMCs. These receptors came from a human donor in good health.

The chain employs TRBV2 and TRBJ2-7; TRBD1 matches at 7 bases. The germline V gene encodes CDR1 SNHLY and CDR2 FYNNEI. CDR3 length: 15 residues. Trimming removed 2 bases from V and 1 base from J; junction bases left unmatched: 5. The CDR3 DNA reads as TGTGCCAGCAGTGAATCCCAGGACAGGTCCTACGAGCAGTACTTC. Translated: CASSESQDRSYEQYF.

Notes on this clone: Different DNA sequences within this sample yield the same CDR3. V and J are TRBV4-3 and TRBJ2-2; no definite D call. CDR1 and CDR2 (germline): LGHNA, YSLEER. The CDR3 covers 14 residues. The germline V and J ends were trimmed by 1 base and 3 bases, with 6 bases remaining between them. CDR3 in amino acids: CASSQGLDTGELFF. The CDR3 DNA sequence: TGCGCCAGCAGCCAAGGGCTGGACACCGGGGAGCTGTTTTTT.

The CDR3 DNA sequence: TGTGCCAGTTCCGACAGGACGGGCAATCAGCCCCAGCATTTT. This gives the protein CASSDRTGNQPQHF. The J gene is TRBJ1-5, the V gene TRBV19; a weak D match, TRBD1 (6 bases). Trimming pared 8 bases from V and 2 bases from J, leaving 13 bases between. The length of the CDR3 is 14 residues. CDR1 is LNHDA, CDR2 SQIVND, per germline (reference sequence).

The chain carries TRBV29-1 and TRBJ2-7; 9 bases are shared with TRBD1. The CDR3 consists of 12 residues. The V segment lost 7 bases and the J segment 3 bases; nucleotides outside the gene matches: 4. Germline V gene lookup returns CDR1 SQVTM and CDR2 ANQGSEA. CDR3 nucleotides: TGCAGCGCCGAGGACAGGGGCTACGAGCAGTACTTC. It translates to CSAEDRGYEQYF.

The genes are TRBV28 and TRBJ2-3, with no clear D. Germline V CDR1 and CDR2: MDHEN, SYDVKM. Trimming left V 5 bases short and J 5 bases short, with 11 bases between. The CDR3 sequence is 13 residues long. The CDR3 nucleotides read TGTGCCAGCAGTAACTTTGGTGGAGATACGCAGTATTTT. Translated: CASSNFGGDTQYF.

The J gene is TRBJ1-1, the V gene TRBV6-5; D gene unclear. Looked up from germline, CDR1 is MNHEY and CDR2 is SVGAGI. The germline V and J ends were trimmed by 5 bases and 0 bases, with 7 bases remaining between them. This CDR3 region has 13 residues. The CDR3 region has the DNA TGTGCCAGCAGTAAACATATGAACACTGAAGCTTTCTTT. Translation gives CASSKHMNTEAFF.

This rearrangement joins TRBV11-2 to TRBJ1-5; no definite D call. V lost 0 bases and J lost 3, with 6 bases in between. The CDR3 has 14 residues. Looked up from germline, CDR1 is SGHAT and CDR2 is FQNNGV. The CDR3 loop reads CASSLDRFNQPQHF. For the CDR3, the DNA is TGTGCCAGCAGCTTAGACAGATTCAATCAGCCCCAGCATTTT.

CDR3 sequence: CASRGSSQDTDTQYF. CDR3 coding DNA: TGTGCCAGCAGAGGGAGTAGCCAGGACACAGATACGCAGTATTTT. J is TRBJ2-3 and V is TRBV28; D perhaps matches TRBD2 (5 bases). CDR3 length: 15 amino acids. Germline V gene lookup returns CDR1 MDHEN and CDR2 SYDVKM. The germline V and J ends were trimmed by 6 bases and 2 bases, with 15 bases remaining between them.

In regard to this clone: The limits of the CDR3 on the DNA are not certain, so only TCRdb's listed CDR3 is given. The chain recombines TRBV11-2 with TRBJ1-5. The germline V gene has CDR1 SGHAT and CDR2 FQNNGV. The CDR3 contains 13 residues when both ends are counted. The CDR3 loop is CASGGTSGQPQHF.

The chain links TRBV27 to TRBJ1-4, with TRBD1 as a possible D gene (6 bases). Germline values: CDR1 MNHEY, CDR2 SMNVEV (reference sequence). The length of the CDR3 is 15 residues. V dropped 5 bases and J dropped 2 bases, with 12 bases sitting between them. The CDR3 reads CASSRQQGTNEKLFF. The CDR3 DNA reads as TGTGCCAGCAGTCGCCAACAGGGTACTAATGAAAAACTGTTTTTT.

The chain links TRBV19 to TRBJ1-5; tentatively, D is TRBD1 (6 bases). V lost 6 bases and J 5 bases, leaving 11 bases between the germline ends. The CDR3 is made up of 13 amino acids. CDR1 is LNHDA and CDR2 is SQIVND in the germline V gene (reference sequence). CDR3 sequence reads: CASRAGEYQPQHF. The CDR3, as DNA: TGTGCCAGTAGAGCAGGGGAGTATCAGCCCCAGCATTTT.

This clone appeared once. The CDR3 DNA sequence: TGTGCCATCAGTGAGGCTCAGGTCCGGGGTAAAGCCTACGAGCAGTACTTC. Amino acid sequence: CAISEAQVRGKAYEQYF. The rearrangement uses TRBV10-3 and TRBJ2-7; D is perhaps TRBD2 (5 bases). Germline V gene sequence: CDR1 ENHRY, CDR2 SYGVKD. The V end was cut by 2 bases, the J end by 2 bases, with 19 bases between. The CDR3 contains 17 residues.

The rearrangement joins TRBV28 to TRBJ2-2; 8 positions agree with TRBD1. The V gene's germline CDR1 is MDHEN and CDR2 SYDVKM. V lost 2 bases and J lost 5; bases outside the gene matches: 10. The CDR3 has 17 amino acids. CDR3 DNA sequence: TGTGCCAGCAGTTTACCCCCGGGGACAGGTGGGACCGGGGAGCTGTTTTTT. This gives the protein CASSLPPGTGGTGELFF.

This rearrangement joins TRBV9 to TRBJ2-5, with D tentatively TRBD2 (6 bases). The CDR3 loop spans 13 amino acids. Trimming removed 7 bases at V and 1 base at J, with 11 bases between. CDR1 and CDR2 (germline): SGDLS, YYNGEE. CDR3 DNA: TGTGCCAGCGCTGGGACTCGCCAAGAGACCCAGTACTTC. Protein sequence: CASAGTRQETQYF.

This clone was seen only once. This chain uses TRBV10-1 with TRBJ1-2; no reliable D call. Germline loops: CDR1 WNHNN, CDR2 SYGVQD (reference sequence). The CDR3 runs 14 residues. V lost 3 bases and J 8 bases, leaving 16 bases between the germline ends. The DNA for the CDR3 is TGCGCCAGCAGTGATGATCCGCAGGCGCGCGGCTACACCTTC. The encoded protein is CASSDDPQARGYTF.

The gene calls are TRBV29-1 and TRBJ2-1, with 13 positions matching TRBD2. Germline-derived CDR1 and CDR2 are SQVTM and ANQGSEA. This CDR3 contains 13 residues. V gave up 8 bases and J gave up 9 bases; unmatched junction bases: 7. CDR3 DNA: TGCAGCACCAGGACTAGCGGGAGTAGTGAGCAGTTCTTC. Residues: CSTRTSGSSEQFF.

This sequence joins TRBV28 and TRBJ1-1; D not certain. This CDR3 has 13 residues. Trimming removed 6 bases from V and 7 bases from J, with 15 bases in between. CDR1 is MDHEN, CDR2 SYDVKM, per germline. The CDR3 DNA follows: TGTGCCAGCAGCCTACTCTACGGGGATGAAGCTTTCTTT. Its translation is CASSLLYGDEAFF.

The gene calls are TRBV19 and TRBJ2-7, with 9 bases that match TRBD1. Germline V gene sequence: CDR1 LNHDA, CDR2 SQIVND (reference sequence). Unmatched junction bases numbered 4, after V lost 8 bases and J lost 2 bases. The CDR3 spans 13 residues. CDR3 protein: CASGQGTTYEQYF. The DNA for the CDR3 is TGTGCCAGTGGACAGGGGACTACCTACGAGCAGTACTTC.

This sequence joins TRBV9 and TRBJ2-3, with D tentatively TRBD1 (6 bases). This CDR3 has 16 residues. The germline V gene has CDR1 SGDLS and CDR2 YYNGEE. Trimming took off 4 bases at V and 5 bases at J, with 20 bases between the two ends. CDR3 region: CASSLGQFLRKDTQYF. CDR3 DNA: TGTGCCAGCAGCTTAGGACAGTTTTTAAGGAAAGATACGCAGTATTTT.

This chain connects TRBV5-5 to TRBJ2-1, with 10 bases aligning to TRBD2. The CDR3 is made up of 18 amino acids. Looked up from germline, CDR1 is SGHKS and CDR2 is YYEKEE (reference sequence). The J segment lost 2 bases and the V segment lost 3 bases, leaving 11 bases of the junction unmatched. Here the CDR3 DNA reads TGTGCCAGCAGCTCATACGTCGGACTAGCGGATACCTACAATGAGCAGTTCTTC. Encoded protein: CASSSYVGLADTYNEQFF.

The chain uses TRBV7-9 and TRBJ2-3; 8 bases fit TRBD1. The CDR3 has 15 residues. V trimming: 5 bases; J trimming: 1 base; junction bases outside the gene matches: 5. Germline CDR1 is SEHNR and CDR2 is FQNEAQ (reference sequence). The CDR3, as DNA: TGTGCCAGCAGCCCCGGACAGGGTCGCACAGATACGCAGTATTTT. It yields the protein CASSPGQGRTDTQYF.

This chain uses TRBV2 with TRBJ2-7; 8 bases align to TRBD2. V gave up 7 bases and J gave up 2 bases; unmatched junction bases: 4. This CDR3 has 13 residues. Looked up from germline, CDR1 is SNHLY and CDR2 is FYNNEI. This CDR3 reads CASTRGGTYEQYF. The DNA of the CDR3 is TGTGCCAGCACCCGGGGGGGGACCTACGAGCAGTACTTC.

The chain employs TRBV29-1 and TRBJ2-7, with 10 bases lining up with TRBD2. The germline V gene has CDR1 SQVTM and CDR2 ANQGSEA. The CDR3 is made up of 16 amino acids. After removal of 1 base from V and 0 bases from J, the junction contained 6 bases not matched to a gene. CDR3 sequence (DNA): TGCAGCGTTGAAGTAGCGGGAGGCCCCCTCTCCTACGAGCAGTACTTC. Translation: CSVEVAGGPLSYEQYF.

This chain joins TRBV5-1 and TRBJ2-1; 7 nucleotides align to TRBD1. V trimming: 4 bases; J trimming: 4 bases; junction bases outside the gene matches: 8. This CDR3 has 15 amino acids. The germline CDR1 and CDR2 sequences are SGHRS and YFSETQ. CDR3 amino acids: CASSLRDRQYNEQFF. CDR3 sequence (DNA): TGCGCCAGCAGCCTCCGGGACAGACAATACAATGAGCAGTTCTTC.

This sequence joins TRBV2 and TRBJ2-5; TRBD2 is a possible D gene (6 bases). Trimming removed 6 bases at V and 5 bases at J, with 16 bases between. Germline CDR1 SNHLY, CDR2 FYNNEI. The CDR3 consists of 14 residues. The CDR3 nucleotides read TGTGCCAGCAGACAACTAGCAACCCCCGAGACCCAGTACTTC. Protein sequence: CASRQLATPETQYF.

The chain carries TRBV28 and TRBJ1-4, with D possibly matching TRBD1 (6 bases). The germline CDR1 and CDR2 sequences are MDHEN and SYDVKM. Trimming left V 6 bases short and J 3 bases short, with 11 bases between. There are 14 residues in the CDR3. The CDR3 loop reads CASRRTGPNEKLFF. CDR3 DNA: TGTGCCAGCAGACGAACAGGGCCTAATGAAAAACTGTTTTTT.

This sequence joins TRBV7-3 and TRBJ2-7, with TRBD2 identical over 9 bases. This CDR3 contains 15 residues. With 5 bases clipped from V and 6 bases from J, the junction kept 11 bases outside the gene matches. Germline CDR1 SGHTA, CDR2 FQGTGA. CDR3 in amino acids: CASSVQGTSRFEQYF. The CDR3 coding sequence is TGTGCCAGCAGCGTCCAGGGGACTAGCAGGTTCGAGCAGTACTTC.

The V gene is TRBV4-2, the J gene TRBJ1-3, with D possibly TRBD1 on 6 matching bases. The CDR3 totals 15 residues. V was pared by 6 bases and J by 7 bases, with 19 bases between. The germline gives CDR1 LGHNA, CDR2 YNFKEQ. This CDR3 reads CASRPTGITTNTIYF. As DNA, the CDR3 is TGTGCCAGCAGGCCCACAGGGATCACAACTAACACCATATATTTT.

The J gene is TRBJ1-2, the V gene TRBV6-1; maybe TRBD1 (6 bases). From germline, CDR1 is MNHNS and CDR2 SASEGT. The CDR3 sequence is 15 residues long. V lost 6 bases and J lost 6, with 20 bases in between. The DNA for the CDR3 is TGTGCCAGCAGAGGGAGGGGGACGGATGCTAATGGCTACACCTTC. This encodes CASRGRGTDANGYTF.

The CDR3 loop reads CASYSGVNNEQFF. DNA for the CDR3: TGTGCCAGTTATAGCGGGGTAAACAATGAGCAGTTCTTC. J is TRBJ2-1 and V is TRBV2; 8 positions match TRBD2. Looked up from germline, CDR1 is SNHLY and CDR2 is FYNNEI. CDR3 length: 13 amino acids. After removal of 9 bases from V and 5 bases from J, the junction contained 6 bases not matched to a gene. The full variable domain, its missing parts supplied by reference TRBV2 and TRBJ2-1, is EPEVTQTPSHQVTQMGQEVILRCVPISNHLYFYWYRQILGQKVEFLVSFYNNEISEKSEIFDDQFSVERPDGSNFTLKIRSTKLEDSAMYFCASYSGVNNEQFFGPGTRLTVL.

CDR3 residues: CASSPGGRVYGYTF. The CDR3 nucleotides read TGTGCCAGCAGCCCCGGAGGCAGAGTCTATGGCTACACCTTC. The chain couples TRBV7-3 to TRBJ1-2, with D hard to call. Germline V gives CDR1 SGHTA, CDR2 FQGTGA. This CDR3 is built from 14 residues. V shed 5 bases and J shed 4 bases, with 14 bases lying between them.